This T cell receptor (beta chain) was captured by sequencing in a study of T cells in Graves' hyperthyroidism and ophthalmopathy. Across the whole study: Peripheral blood samples were taken at initial diagnosis, prior to any treatment.

RNA transcripts served as the template for amplifying TCR beta CDR3 regions. The TCR CDR3 was amplified in a first-round RT-PCR using the HTBI primer set. TCRdb re-called the multiplex PCR reads with MiXCR, one entry per CDR3 protein. The table records about 610,000 distinct CDR3 sequences, approximately 15% of them present only once. Trimming took off 6 bases at V and 3 bases at J, with 18 bases between the two ends. Germline loops: CDR1 SNHLY, CDR2 FYNNEI. The CDR3 contains 16 residues. Study-wide results and limits: Peripheral blood also featured most of the thyroid clonotypes expanded above 0.001. For ophthalmopathy, model prediction preceded onset by a median roughly 6.5 months.

This clonotype was seen ten or more times. What it binds is unknown. Clinicians diagnosed patients from clinical symptoms, serum thyroxine and TRAb, thyroid ultrasound and orbital computed tomography. Specimen: blood. This chain connects TRBV2 to TRBJ2-1; D unclear. The TCR comes from a woman aged 40 to 50 with Graves' ophthalmopathy. The CDR3 coding sequence is TGTGCCAGCAGATCTGATAACATACCGCTCTACAATGAGCAGTTCTTC. Translating gives CASRSDNIPLYNEQFF. Full variable domain (outside the CDR3, taken from reference TRBV2 and TRBJ2-1): EPEVTQTPSHQVTQMGQEVILRCVPISNHLYFYWYRQILGQKVEFLVSFYNNEISEKSEIFDDQFSVERPDGSNFTLKIRSTKLEDSAMYFCASRSDNIPLYNEQFFGPGTRLTVL.